The 24 T cell receptor beta chains given below trace back to one sample, sequenced in a study of response to subunit inactivated influenza vaccine. TCRdb re-called the RT-PCR reads through MiXCR, storing one row per CDR3 protein. Among about 800,000 distinct CDR3 sequences listed, about 20% were seen once. The starting material was PBMCs from blood, obtained around 5 days after vaccination. The receptors stem from a middle-aged man who received an inactivated influenza vaccine.

At least ten counts were recorded for this clonotype. The rearrangement uses TRBV7-9 and TRBJ2-7; 7 bases map to TRBD1. This CDR3 is 14 amino acids long. The V gene's germline CDR1 is SEHNR and CDR2 FQNEAQ (reference sequence). Trimming at V came to 1 base and at J to 3 bases, leaving 3 bases not matched to a gene. The CDR3 DNA reads TGTGCCAGCAGCTTAGACAGGGGATTCTACGAGCAGTACTTC. It encodes CASSLDRGFYEQYF.

The chain joins TRBV7-9 to TRBJ2-3, with 10 bases aligning to TRBD1. The V gene end was trimmed by 6 bases and the J gene end by 6 bases; junction bases not matched to a gene: 6. The germline gives CDR1 SEHNR, CDR2 FQNEAQ (reference sequence). The CDR3 covers 14 residues. The CDR3 coding sequence is TGTGCCAGCAGGCGACAGGGGGCCAAGGATACGCAGTATTTT. This sequence encodes CASRRQGAKDTQYF.

This clonotype was recorded a few times. This chain uses TRBV20-1 with TRBJ2-3; 10 bases match TRBD2. The germline gives CDR1 DFQATT, CDR2 SNEGSKA (reference sequence). After removal of 6 bases from V and 3 bases from J, the junction contained 12 bases not matched to a gene. The CDR3 contains 16 residues. CDR3 protein: CSAEDATSGPTDTQYF. CDR3 DNA: TGCAGTGCCGAAGACGCGACTAGCGGGCCAACAGATACGCAGTATTTT.

V and J are TRBV6-5 and TRBJ1-2; D is unresolved. The CDR3 has 12 amino acids. Germline values: CDR1 MNHEY, CDR2 SVGAGI. V lost 5 bases and J lost 6, with 10 bases in between. CDR3 residues: CASSRSGDGYTF. CDR3 DNA sequence: TGTGCCAGCAGTCGGTCTGGGGATGGCTACACCTTC.

The CDR3 region is CAISDLTGGETEAFF. DNA for the CDR3: TGTGCCATCAGTGACTTGACAGGGGGTGAGACTGAAGCTTTCTTT. The V gene is TRBV10-3, the J gene TRBJ1-1; 9 bases line up with TRBD1. The CDR3 totals 15 residues. Germline CDR1 reads ENHRY; CDR2 reads SYGVKD. The trim removed 3 bases at V and 5 bases at J, leaving 7 bases unmatched.

A note on this clonotype: With a much larger clone just one base away, this may be a read error. CDR3: CASSPQQGTQYF. For the CDR3, the DNA is TGTGCCAGCTCACCACAGCAAGGGACCCAGTACTTC. The chain recombines TRBV18 with TRBJ2-5, with no clear D. Germline V gene lookup returns CDR1 KGHSH and CDR2 LQKENI. The CDR3 contains 12 residues.

The sample holds one count of this clonotype. This rearrangement joins TRBV29-1 to TRBJ2-3, with TRBD1 as a possible D gene (6 bases). Trimming left V 2 bases short and J 3 bases short, with 12 bases between. The length of the CDR3 is 14 residues. Germline assignment: CDR1 SQVTM and CDR2 ANQGSEA. CDR3 DNA: TGCAGCGTTGAACGTACAGGGTTTACAGATACGCAGTATTTT. Translating it yields CSVERTGFTDTQYF.

This chain joins TRBV2 and TRBJ2-1; unclear D gene. Germline values: CDR1 SNHLY, CDR2 FYNNEI. This CDR3 has 14 residues. The V and J ends lost 5 bases and 10 bases respectively, with 18 bases between them. The CDR3 DNA reads TGTGCCAGCAGTCCCGAATCGTTGGTCGGCGAGCAGTTCTTC. Its translation is CASSPESLVGEQFF.

This clonotype showed up just a few times. The CDR3 nucleotides read TGCGCCAGCAGCCCGACTAGCGGGAGGATGCATACGCAGTATTTT. Translation: CASSPTSGRMHTQYF. The V call is TRBV5-1, the J call TRBJ2-3, with 13 bases lining up with TRBD2. Germline CDR1 SGHRS, CDR2 YFSETQ. CDR3 size: 15 residues. Trimming removed 4 bases from V and 7 bases from J; junction bases left unmatched: 6.

The CDR3 region is CASSLDGGRVGFETQYF. Written as DNA, the CDR3 is TGTGCCAGCAGCTTAGATGGGGGCAGGGTGGGTTTCGAGACCCAGTACTTC. The chain employs TRBV11-2 and TRBJ2-5, with a weak D call TRBD1 (6 bases). This CDR3 spans 17 amino acids. Germline V gives CDR1 SGHAT, CDR2 FQNNGV. V lost 0 bases and J lost 5, with 19 bases in between.

The chain couples TRBV5-1 to TRBJ2-6; D is possibly TRBD1 (6 bases). The CDR3 sequence is 16 residues long. Germline CDR1 is SGHRS and CDR2 is YFSETQ. Trimming shortened V by 6 bases and J by 0 bases, and 13 bases separated the two germline ends. Here the CDR3 reads CASTIRTASGANVLTF. The DNA for the CDR3 is TGCGCCAGCACAATCCGGACAGCCTCTGGGGCCAACGTCCTGACTTTC.

This clonotype has a handful of counts. The rearrangement links TRBV6-5 to TRBJ2-1; TRBD2 is a possible D gene (5 bases). Germline CDR1 and CDR2: MNHEY and SVGAGI. Trimming pared 2 bases from V and 6 bases from J, leaving 14 bases between. The CDR3 totals 15 residues. The chain's CDR3 is CASSYRLERPNEQFF. The CDR3 coding sequence is TGTGCCAGCAGTTACAGATTGGAGCGGCCCAATGAGCAGTTCTTC.

The chain links TRBV12-3 or TRBV12-4 to TRBJ2-7, with 9 bases fitting TRBD1. After removal of 0 bases from V and 6 bases from J, the junction contained 6 bases not matched to a gene. The CDR3 is 15 amino acids. CDR3 DNA sequence: TGTGCCAGCAGTTTAGCGGGGACAGGGTGGCGCGAGCAGTACTTC. The encoded protein is CASSLAGTGWREQYF.

This clonotype was found a few times. V usage is TRBV15 and J usage is TRBJ2-2, with TRBD1 identical over 7 bases. Trimming cost V 3 bases and J 6 bases; bases outside gene matches: 4. The CDR3 extends over 14 amino acids. Germline V CDR1 and CDR2: LNHNV, YYDKDF (reference sequence). Here the CDR3 DNA reads TGTGCCACCAGCAGCGGACAGGAGGCCGGGGAGCTGTTTTTT. Its protein product is CATSSGQEAGELFF.

The rearrangement links TRBV5-6 to TRBJ2-1; weak D call: TRBD1 (6 bases). Germline values: CDR1 SGHDT, CDR2 YYEEEE. The V and J ends lost 7 bases and 6 bases respectively, with 17 bases between them. This CDR3 has 14 residues. The CDR3 sequence: CASFLIHRANEQFF. As DNA, the CDR3 is TGTGCCAGCTTTCTTATTCACAGGGCCAATGAGCAGTTCTTC.

This clonotype was seen only a few times. This chain uses TRBV11-2 with TRBJ2-7, with D possibly being TRBD1 (6 bases). With 3 bases removed from V and 2 bases from J, the gap between germline ends came to 23 bases. This CDR3 comprises 18 residues. Germline CDR1 SGHAT, CDR2 FQNNGV. The CDR3 protein is CASSFGTVTGTLPYEQYF. Here the CDR3 DNA reads TGTGCCAGCAGCTTCGGGACGGTAACCGGGACACTTCCCTACGAGCAGTACTTC. Based on the CDR3 plus reference TRBV11-2 and TRBJ2-7, the full variable domain is EAGVAQSPRYKIIEKRQSVAFWCNPISGHATLYWYQQILGQGPKLLIQFQNNGVVDDSQLPKDRFSAERLKGVDSTLKIQPAKLEDSAVYLCASSFGTVTGTLPYEQYFGPGTRLTVT.

This rearrangement joins TRBV9 to TRBJ2-1; D possibly corresponds to TRBD1 (5 bases). Trimming shortened V by 4 bases and J by 5 bases, and 25 bases separated the two germline ends. Germline CDR1 and CDR2: SGDLS and YYNGEE. This CDR3 comprises 18 residues. CDR3 protein: CASSTTTRTPGLNNEQFF. CDR3 DNA sequence: TGTGCCAGCAGCACTACTACAAGGACACCTGGCCTAAACAATGAGCAGTTCTTC.

The chain combines TRBV29-1 with TRBJ1-1, with D maybe TRBD1 (5 bases). The CDR3 totals 13 residues. CDR1 SQVTM and CDR2 ANQGSEA come from the germline V gene. The V and J ends lost 5 bases and 0 bases respectively, with 10 bases between them. CDR3 coding DNA: TGCAGCGTTTTAGGGACTGTGAACACTGAAGCTTTCTTT. It translates to CSVLGTVNTEAFF.

This clonotype was counted between two and nine times. This chain links TRBV29-1 with TRBJ2-1; D remains ambiguous. Per germline, CDR1 SQVTM and CDR2 ANQGSEA. The CDR3 spans 13 residues. The V end was cut by 0 bases, the J end by 4 bases, with 7 bases between. CDR3 sequence (DNA): TGCAGCGTTGAAGATCCACAGTACAATGAGCAGTTCTTC. Protein: CSVEDPQYNEQFF.

J is TRBJ1-4 and V is TRBV6-1, with 8 bases lining up with TRBD1. V lost 4 bases and J lost 4; bases outside the gene matches: 8. Per germline, CDR1 MNHNS and CDR2 SASEGT. This CDR3 spans 16 amino acids. The CDR3: CASSGYRQGINEKLFF. CDR3 nucleotide sequence: TGTGCCAGCAGTGGGTACCGACAGGGGATTAATGAAAAACTGTTTTTT.

The V gene is TRBV20-1, the J gene TRBJ2-3; the match to TRBD2 covers 7 bases. V lost 5 bases and J lost 2; bases outside the gene matches: 4. This CDR3 spans 13 amino acids. Per germline, CDR1 DFQATT and CDR2 SNEGSKA (reference sequence). CDR3 sequence (DNA): TGCAGTGCTCAGCGGGACCCCACAGATACGCAGTATTTT. It encodes CSAQRDPTDTQYF.

The J gene is TRBJ2-7, the V gene TRBV6-1; 11 bases align to TRBD1. Trimming cost V 7 bases and J 5 bases; bases outside gene matches: 7. Germline CDR1 MNHNS, CDR2 SASEGT. This CDR3 contains 14 residues. The chain's CDR3 is CASKGQGGTHEQYF. The CDR3, as DNA: TGTGCCAGCAAGGGACAGGGGGGTACCCACGAGCAGTACTTC.

This clonotype has just a few counts. The rearrangement joins TRBV20-1 to TRBJ1-5; the D gene is possibly TRBD1 (6 bases). CDR1 is DFQATT, CDR2 SNEGSKA, per germline (reference sequence). The CDR3 is made up of 16 amino acids. Trimming left V 5 bases short and J 4 bases short, with 21 bases between. In DNA, the CDR3 is TGCAGTGCTCGCCCCGGCAGGGGTGGTAGGAATCAGCCCCAGCATTTT. Its translation: CSARPGRGGRNQPQHF.

The genes are TRBV29-1 and TRBJ2-7; D remains ambiguous. V gave up 6 bases and J gave up 7 bases, with 7 bases separating them. The CDR3 has 9 amino acids. Germline CDR1 and CDR2: SQVTM and ANQGSEA. Written as DNA, the CDR3 is TGCAGCGTGGGCCGTGAGCAGTACTTC. Translating gives CSVGREQYF.